The clone carrying this T cell receptor beta chain is medium-sized by share. What it recognizes is unknown. Some clones are missing from TCRdb's copy, which holds only in-frame ones; the method was immunoSEQ multiplex PCR. Of tens of thousands of clones listed, just over 85% are singletons. Blood samples were obtained at baseline, cycle 4 day 1, and cycle 7 day 1. The sample comes from a study of OX40 agonist ivuxolimab in advanced cancers. The wider study: Among those enrolled, mean age was about 58 years (range about 23 to 90) and 82.7% were male. Partial response was recorded in three patients: one hepatocellular carcinoma and two cutaneous melanoma cases.

This CDR3 contains 11 residues. The germline CDR1 and CDR2 sequences are SEHNR and FQNEAQ (reference sequence). Trimming stripped 7 bases from V and 2 bases from J, with 6 bases between. Study-wide results and caveats: Compared with CD4+, CD8+ T cells on average had more expanded clones.

Sequences were derived from CD4+ or CD8+ T cells sorted from blood, sampled in a trial of the OX40 agonist ivuxolimab. This chain joins TRBV7-9 and TRBJ2-7; D not certain. The TCR was taken from an adult with an advanced solid tumor such as melanoma, head and neck, liver or kidney cancer. Here the CDR3 DNA reads TGTGCCAGCATGTCTGCCTACGAGCAGTACTTC. It is translated as CASMSAYEQYF.